The 31 T cell receptor beta chains below were found in one sample sequenced in a study of neurological immune-mediated disorders. In TCRdb, the 5' RACE reads were re-called with MiXCR into one record per CDR3 protein. The sample records about 66,000 distinct CDR3 sequences, around 3% being singletons. The sequenced sample was PBMCs. Every receptor here comes from a middle-aged man with multiple sclerosis.

This clonotype was found a few times. A read error may explain this, as a much larger clone is one base away. The J gene is TRBJ2-7, the V gene TRBV10-3; 9 bases map to TRBD1. This CDR3 comprises 12 residues. Germline CDR1 and CDR2: ENHRY and SYGVKD. This CDR3 is CDIFAQDRGQYF. The CDR3, as DNA: TGTGACATCTTCGCCCAGGACAGGGGGCAGTACTTC.

At least ten counts were recorded for this clonotype. The chain joins TRBV6-5 to TRBJ1-2; D is possibly TRBD1 (5 bases). In germline, CDR1 is MNHEY, CDR2 SVGAGI. V lost 2 bases and J lost 8, with 21 bases in between. The CDR3 contains 16 residues. CDR3 sequence (DNA): TGTGCCAGCAGTTACGCCCCGGGACGGAAGACCTGGGGCTACACCTTC. It translates to CASSYAPGRKTWGYTF.

As for this clonotype: No conserved phenylalanine or tryptophan is present at the end of the CDR3, so a read error is the likely explanation. The V gene is TRBV18, the J gene TRBJ1-2; no reliable D call. V was pared by 6 bases and J by 3 bases, with 17 bases between. The germline V gene has CDR1 KGHSH and CDR2 LQKENI. The CDR3 consists of 15 residues. The CDR3 reads CASSPTPEVDYGYTI. The CDR3 DNA sequence: TGTGCCAGCTCGCCGACACCCGAGGTGGACTATGGCTACACCATC.

This clonotype came up many times. CDR3 sequence (DNA): TGCGCCAGCAGCTTGGTTGGGGAGAGGGAGCAGTACTTC. Its protein is CASSLVGEREQYF. J is TRBJ2-7 and V is TRBV5-1; D possibly corresponds to TRBD2 (5 bases). In germline, CDR1 is SGHRS, CDR2 YFSETQ. V was shortened by 0 bases and J by 7 bases, with 11 bases between the two germline ends. The CDR3 has 13 amino acids.

This clonotype was counted at least ten times. The chain is built from TRBV12-3 or TRBV12-4 and TRBJ1-1, with D tentatively TRBD1 (5 bases). The CDR3 runs to 13 residues. Trimming took 3 bases from V and 4 from J, leaving 9 bases between them. Written as DNA, the CDR3 is TGTGCCAGCAGTTTTGGTAGGGGCACTGAAGCTTTCTTT. It specifies CASSFGRGTEAFF.

This clonotype was counted many times. The chain couples TRBV20-1 to TRBJ2-1, with 10 bases identical to TRBD2. The CDR3 totals 13 residues. Germline CDR1 is DFQATT and CDR2 is SNEGSKA (reference sequence). The trim removed 6 bases at V and 3 bases at J, leaving 2 bases unmatched. CDR3 loop: CSAGTSDYNEQFF. The CDR3 bases are TGCAGTGCCGGGACTAGCGACTACAATGAGCAGTTCTTC.

This clonotype was counted a single time. This sequence may be a read error, since a much larger clone differs from it by one base. Likely a read error: the CDR3 ends without its conserved phenylalanine or tryptophan. V gene TRBV6-5 combines with J gene TRBJ1-1, with D hard to call. The CDR3 has 11 amino acids. CDR1 and CDR2 from the germline V gene are MNHEY and SVGAGI. The CDR3 nucleotides read TGTGCCAGCAGCCGCAACAGTGAAGCTTTCATT. Its protein product is CASSRNSEAFI.

This clonotype was picked up many times. This chain links TRBV24-1 with TRBJ2-1; no clear D gene. The CDR3 runs to 13 residues. From germline, CDR1 is KGHDR and CDR2 SFDVKD. Trimming stripped 9 bases from V and 5 bases from J, with 13 bases between. CDR3: CATRGDGNNEQFF. The CDR3 nucleotides read TGTGCCACCCGTGGGGATGGGAACAATGAGCAGTTCTTC.

The sample holds many counts of this clonotype. The CDR3 region is CASSLELQPQHF. The CDR3, as DNA: TGTGCCAGCAGCTTGGAATTACAGCCCCAGCATTTT. The chain couples TRBV7-2 to TRBJ1-5; no clear D. The germline V gene encodes CDR1 SGHTA and CDR2 FQGNSA. The CDR3 totals 12 residues. V was cut by 3 bases and J by 7 bases, with 7 bases left in between.

This clonotype was seen many times. This chain connects TRBV20-1 to TRBJ1-1; D is possibly TRBD1 (5 bases). CDR3 length: 12 residues. Germline V gene data show CDR1 as DFQATT and CDR2 as SNEGSKA (reference sequence). V was trimmed by 6 bases and J by 3 bases, leaving 11 bases between them. As DNA, the CDR3 is TGCAGTGCCAGACAGACAGACACTGAAGCTTTCTTT. Encoded protein: CSARQTDTEAFF.

There are many counts of this clonotype. The CDR3 DNA reads TGTGCCAGCTCACCCCAGGAGAGCGGCTACGAGCAGTACTTC. Translating it yields CASSPQESGYEQYF. The J gene is TRBJ2-7, the V gene TRBV18, with a possible D match to TRBD2 (5 bases). Trimming took 3 bases from V and 3 from J, leaving 12 bases between them. The length of the CDR3 is 14 residues. CDR1 KGHSH and CDR2 LQKENI come from the germline V gene.

This clonotype was recorded at least ten times. The CDR3 is CAISESSFANTGELFF. The CDR3 region has the DNA TGTGCCATCAGTGAGTCGAGTTTCGCGAACACCGGGGAGCTGTTTTTT. V is TRBV10-3 and J is TRBJ2-2, with D unresolved. The germline V gene has CDR1 ENHRY and CDR2 SYGVKD. CDR3 length equals 16 residues. V lost 0 bases to trimming and J lost 0 bases, with 8 bases between them.

This clonotype was seen many times. The chain has TRBV7-8 and TRBJ2-7; 7 positions match TRBD2. CDR1 is SGHVS and CDR2 is FQNEAQ in the germline V gene. The junction had 5 bases not matched to a gene; V was cut back by 0 bases and J by 6 bases. This CDR3 comprises 14 residues. The CDR3 nucleotides are TGTGCCAGCAGCTTAGCCCCGGGGGGTCTCGAGCAGTACTTC. It yields the protein CASSLAPGGLEQYF.

In its sample, this clonotype was seen many times. The chain has TRBV20-1 and TRBJ2-7, with D unclear. There are 14 residues in the CDR3. The germline V and J ends were trimmed by 5 bases and 0 bases, with 14 bases remaining between them. Germline CDR1 DFQATT, CDR2 SNEGSKA (reference sequence). This CDR3 reads CSARSLASSYEQYF. DNA of the CDR3: TGCAGTGCTCGGTCGTTGGCTAGCTCCTACGAGCAGTACTTC.

The table lists this clonotype with many counts. This chain links TRBV20-1 with TRBJ2-3; the D gene could be TRBD1 or TRBD2 (6 bases each). Trimming left V 5 bases short and J 0 bases short, with 18 bases between. This CDR3 is 16 amino acids long. CDR1 is DFQATT, CDR2 SNEGSKA, per germline (reference sequence). The CDR3 DNA sequence: TGCAGTGCTTACCGAGGGGGGACCGCTAGCACAGATACGCAGTATTTT. This codes for CSAYRGGTASTDTQYF.

In this sample, this clonotype turned up many times. The chain carries TRBV7-8 and TRBJ1-1, with a possible D match to TRBD1 (5 bases). CDR1 is SGHVS and CDR2 is FQNEAQ in the germline V gene. The CDR3 is 12 residues long. V lost 7 bases to trimming and J lost 6 bases, with 12 bases between them. In DNA form, the CDR3 reads TGTGCCAGCATGGGCAGGGCACCTGAAGCTTTCTTT. Translating it yields CASMGRAPEAFF.

This clonotype was seen repeatedly, ten times or more. The rearrangement uses TRBV7-6 and TRBJ1-1, with D possibly TRBD1 on 5 matching bases. The germline gives CDR1 SGHVS, CDR2 FNYEAQ. With 4 bases removed from V and 4 bases from J, the gap between germline ends came to 13 bases. This CDR3 spans 14 amino acids. As DNA, the CDR3 is TGTGCCAGCAGCTCCGGGACGGAAAGCACTGAAGCTTTCTTT. This encodes CASSSGTESTEAFF.

Ten or more counts support this clonotype. The chain couples TRBV19 to TRBJ2-1; 10 bases agree with TRBD1. The CDR3 contains 14 residues. V lost 5 bases, J lost 9 bases, and 7 bases stayed unmatched. Germline CDR1 and CDR2: LNHDA and SQIVND (reference sequence). CDR3 nucleotides: TGTGCCAGTAGTCCCACCGGGACAGGGGCTGAGCAGTTCTTC. It codes for CASSPTGTGAEQFF.

At least ten counts were recorded for this clonotype. J is TRBJ1-4 and V is TRBV5-1; TRBD1 matches 8 bases. Per germline, CDR1 SGHRS and CDR2 YFSETQ. V dropped 3 bases and J dropped 7; count of bases not matched to a gene: 2. The CDR3 totals 13 residues. This chain's CDR3 is CASSWTGFEKLFF. DNA of the CDR3: TGCGCCAGCAGCTGGACAGGGTTTGAAAAACTGTTTTTT.

Many counts were recorded for this clonotype. The genes are TRBV4-1 and TRBJ2-7; D is perhaps TRBD2 (5 bases). Trimming removed 1 base from V and 4 bases from J, with 11 bases in between. Germline V gene lookup returns CDR1 MGHRA and CDR2 YSYEKL. This CDR3 has 14 amino acids. The chain's CDR3 is CASSQAEGPYEQYF. The CDR3 region has the DNA TGCGCCAGCAGCCAAGCCGAGGGCCCTTACGAGCAGTACTTC.

This clonotype was observed many times. The V and J genes are TRBV7-8 and TRBJ2-5, with D perhaps TRBD1 (6 bases). Between the trimmed V and J ends, which lost 5 bases and 2 bases, there was a span of 18 bases. CDR3 length: 16 residues. Germline V gene lookup returns CDR1 SGHVS and CDR2 FQNEAQ. The CDR3 DNA sequence: TGTGCCAGCAGCCTCACCCGGACAGTTTTGCAAGAGACCCAGTACTTC. It translates to CASSLTRTVLQETQYF.

This clonotype was observed at least ten times. The rearrangement uses TRBV5-6 and TRBJ1-5, with a weak D call TRBD1 (5 bases). Looked up from germline, CDR1 is SGHDT and CDR2 is YYEEEE. The V end lost 1 base, the J end lost 6 bases, and 8 bases lay between the germline ends. The CDR3 loop spans 13 amino acids. The CDR3 sequence is CASSLSRGQPQHF. The CDR3 DNA sequence: TGTGCCAGCAGCTTGTCAAGGGGTCAGCCCCAGCATTTT.

This clonotype was recorded at least ten times. The chain has TRBV6-2 or TRBV6-3 and TRBJ2-3, with 9 bases matching TRBD2. This CDR3 has 14 residues. Germline V gives CDR1 MNHEY, CDR2 SVGEGT. The V gene end was trimmed by 2 bases and the J gene end by 4 bases; junction bases not matched to a gene: 1. The CDR3 spells CASSYGGGADTQYF. The CDR3 DNA follows: TGTGCCAGCAGTTACGGCGGGGGGGCAGATACGCAGTATTTT.

This clonotype was recorded at least ten times. The rearrangement joins TRBV7-2 to TRBJ1-1; D is uncertain. V lost 3 bases and J 3 bases, leaving 2 bases between the germline ends. Germline V CDR1 and CDR2: SGHTA, FQGNSA. CDR3 size: 11 residues. In DNA form, the CDR3 reads TGTGCCAGCAGCTTCTACACTGAAGCTTTCTTT. The encoded protein is CASSFYTEAFF.

This clonotype was detected many times. The rearrangement uses TRBV11-3 and TRBJ2-2; a possible D gene is TRBD1 (6 bases). This CDR3 spans 15 amino acids. Trimming removed 5 bases from V and 5 bases from J, with 15 bases in between. CDR1 is SGHNT and CDR2 is YENEEA in the germline V gene. The CDR3 DNA sequence: TGTGCCAGCAGCCTTGGACAGCCGGGGACCGGGGAGCTGTTTTTT. Amino acids: CASSLGQPGTGELFF. Based on the CDR3 plus reference TRBV11-3 and TRBJ2-2, the full variable domain is EAGVVQSPRYKIIEKKQPVAFWCNPISGHNTLYWYLQNLGQGPELLIRYENEEAVDDSQLPKDRFSAERLKGVDSTLKIQPAELGDSAVYLCASSLGQPGTGELFFGEGSRLTVL.

This clonotype was observed at least ten times. The chain links TRBV6-6 to TRBJ2-5; the D is unclear. The germline gives CDR1 MNHNY, CDR2 SVGAGI (reference sequence). The ends were cut back, 0 bases at V and 7 bases at J, with 6 bases in the middle. CDR3 length: 12 amino acids. CDR3 nucleotides: TGTGCCAGCAGTTACTCGGAAGGGACCCAGTACTTC. Encoded protein: CASSYSEGTQYF.

This chain links TRBV15 with TRBJ1-2; D is ambiguous. V lost 5 bases and J lost 8, with 18 bases in between. The CDR3 runs 14 residues. Per the germline V gene, CDR1 is LNHNV and CDR2 is YYDKDF (reference sequence). DNA of the CDR3: TGTGCCACCAGCGGTGGAGACGGACTTAGGGGCTACACCTTC. Its protein is CATSGGDGLRGYTF.

Concerning this clonotype itself: The CDR3 carries no conserved terminal phenylalanine or tryptophan, so it likely arises from a read error. The chain carries TRBV6-5 and TRBJ2-7, with a possible D match to TRBD2 (5 bases). CDR1 and CDR2 (germline): MNHEY, SVGAGI. The CDR3 extends over 14 amino acids. The V and J ends lost 5 bases and 0 bases respectively, with 11 bases between them. CDR3 sequence: CASSTSLSSYEQYN. The CDR3, as DNA: TGTGCCAGCAGTACTAGTCTTAGCTCCTACGAGCAGTACAAC.

Many counts were recorded for this clonotype. The chain couples TRBV20-1 to TRBJ2-7, with TRBD2 matching over 8 bases. Germline CDR1 is DFQATT and CDR2 is SNEGSKA (reference sequence). This CDR3 spans 13 amino acids. CDR3 DNA: TGCAGCCTGGGGTTGCGGGAGGCCTACGAGCAGTACTTC. It translates to CSLGLREAYEQYF.

The table lists this clonotype with many counts. This chain joins TRBV20-1 and TRBJ2-7, with 8 bases matching TRBD2. CDR3 length equals 15 residues. Looked up from germline, CDR1 is DFQATT and CDR2 is SNEGSKA (reference sequence). The ends lost 3 bases at V and 0 bases at J; junction bases unmatched: 7. CDR3 residues: CSARLSGGVSYEQYF. CDR3 DNA: TGCAGTGCTAGGTTAAGCGGGGGAGTCTCCTACGAGCAGTACTTC.

In its sample, this clonotype was seen many times. The chain has TRBV5-6 and TRBJ1-1, with D unclear. The length of the CDR3 is 12 residues. Germline lookup yields CDR1 SGHDT and CDR2 YYEEEE. Trimming shortened V by 4 bases and J by 7 bases, and 11 bases separated the two germline ends. This CDR3 is CASSVGRDEAFF. CDR3 nucleotide sequence: TGTGCCAGCAGCGTTGGGAGAGATGAAGCTTTCTTT.